These 7 T cell receptor beta chains share one sample of origin, sequenced in a study of tumor-infiltrating lymphocytes in oesophageal squamous cell carcinoma. Each CDR3 protein is one row after TCRdb ran MiXCR on the PCR reads. The sample consists of around 12,000 distinct CDR3 sequences, approximately 52% of them appearing once. Sample: esophageal tumor tissue. These receptors all stem from a female donor with esophageal squamous cell carcinoma.

The V gene is TRBV7-2, the J gene TRBJ2-3; D remains unclear. CDR3 size: 11 residues. CDR1 SGHTA and CDR2 FQGNSA come from the germline V gene. Between the trimmed V and J ends, which lost 4 bases and 4 bases, there was a span of 3 bases. CDR3 coding DNA: TGTGCCAGCAGCTCTTCAGATACGCAGTATTTT. Residues: CASSSSDTQYF.

Notes on this clonotype: A much larger clone is a single base away; this may be a read error. The chain combines TRBV5-1 with TRBJ2-5, with 11 bases fitting TRBD2. Germline lookup yields CDR1 SGHRS and CDR2 YFSETQ. V was pared by 1 base and J by 11 bases, with 10 bases of the junction left unmatched. The CDR3 loop spans 15 amino acids. CDR3 amino acids: CASSLSSGGINEQYF. The CDR3 nucleotides are TGCGCCAGCAGCTTGTCTAGCGGGGGGATCAATGAGCAGTACTTC.

This clonotype is deemed medium-sized (0.01 to 0.1%). This rearrangement joins TRBV7-3 to TRBJ2-2; D unresolved. The CDR3 is 16 residues long. Germline CDR1 reads SGHTA; CDR2 reads FQGTGA. V shed 5 bases and J shed 0 bases, with 13 bases lying between them. DNA of the CDR3: TGTGCCAGCAGCCCCGCCAGGCAGACGAACACCGGGGAGCTGTTTTTT. This codes for CASSPARQTNTGELFF. The full variable domain, in which reference TRBV7-3 and TRBJ2-2 provide the parts outside the CDR3, is GAGVSQTPSNKVTEKGKYVELRCDPISGHTALYWYRQSLGQGPEFLIYFQGTGAADDSGLPNDRFFAVRPEGSVSTLKIQRTERGDSAVYLCASSPARQTNTGELFFGEGSRLTVL.

This clonotype has a handful of counts. The CDR3 sequence: CASSGGPGANVLTF. CDR3 DNA: TGTGCCAGCAGTGGGGGACCCGGGGCCAACGTCCTGACTTTC. The chain links TRBV12-3 or TRBV12-4 to TRBJ2-6, with D perhaps given as TRBD1 or TRBD2 (5 bases each). The CDR3 is 14 residues long. V was trimmed by 5 bases and J by 4 bases, leaving 9 bases between them.

This clonotype was detected only a few times. The V gene is TRBV18, the J gene TRBJ1-1; possibly TRBD1 for D (5 bases). Germline CDR1 is KGHSH and CDR2 is LQKENI. The CDR3 is 13 residues long. V gave up 1 base and J gave up 4 bases, with 7 bases separating them. The CDR3 nucleotides are TGTGCCAGCTCACCACTTGGGGGCACTGAAGCTTTCTTT. Amino acid sequence: CASSPLGGTEAFF.

Ten or more counts support this clonotype. This chain links TRBV12-3 or TRBV12-4 with TRBJ1-5; 7 positions match TRBD1. Trimming took 6 bases from V and 5 from J; bases not matched to a gene: 7. The CDR3 extends over 14 amino acids. The CDR3 here is CASSLTGNYQPQHF. The CDR3 DNA is TGTGCCAGCAGCTTGACAGGGAACTATCAGCCCCAGCATTTT.

The chain employs TRBV7-2 and TRBJ1-4; possibly TRBD1 for D (6 bases). Trimming took 1 base from V and 8 from J, leaving 8 bases between them. CDR3 length equals 13 residues. Germline CDR1 is SGHTA and CDR2 is FQGNSA. The CDR3 region is CASSLGTVEKLFF. The CDR3 DNA is TGTGCCAGCAGCTTAGGGACAGTCGAAAAACTGTTTTTT.